These 27 T cell receptor beta chains share one sample of origin, sequenced in a study of cytomegalovirus exposure and HLA in healthy donors (dated by TCRdb to about 2017). The method was the immunoSEQ multiplex PCR assay. TCRdb took this table from immuneACCESS and kept in-frame rearrangements with V and J called. Such tables lack part of the clones; where checked against another copy, unresolved V genes explain under half of the gap, and the rest is unexplained. A total of about 250,000 clones appear in this sample, roughly 87% of them only once. The leading ten clones occupy about 12% of the sample. Sequenced: PBMCs. Receptor source: a man between 18 and 29 years old in good health and CMV-seropositive.

The V and J genes are TRBV10-3 and TRBJ2-7; 9 bases agree with TRBD1. The V and J ends lost 6 bases and 4 bases, in that order; junction bases with no gene match: 7. CDR3 length: 14 amino acids. Germline V gene sequence: CDR1 ENHRY, CDR2 SYGVKD. The CDR3 here is CAIRATGGEYEQYF. CDR3 nucleotides: TGTGCCATCAGGGCCACAGGGGGCGAGTACGAGCAGTACTTC.

The chain has TRBV30 and TRBJ2-3, with 11 positions matching TRBD2. Germline values: CDR1 GTSNPN, CDR2 SVGIG (reference sequence). The CDR3 sequence is 15 residues long. V lost 0 bases and J lost 8; bases outside the gene matches: 7. CDR3 amino acids: CAWSVTSGSRGTQYF. The CDR3, as DNA: TGTGCCTGGAGTGTAACTAGCGGGAGTAGGGGTACGCAGTATTTT.

The V call is TRBV5-1, the J call TRBJ2-3; 8 positions match TRBD2. Unmatched junction bases numbered 3, after V lost 0 bases and J lost 0 bases. The CDR3 is 16 residues long. In germline, CDR1 is SGHRS, CDR2 YFSETQ. CDR3 residues: CASSLGTSGSTDTQYF. The CDR3 DNA is TGCGCCAGCAGCTTGGGAACTAGCGGTAGCACAGATACGCAGTATTTT.

This chain uses TRBV4-1 with TRBJ1-2; TRBD1 might be the D (6 bases). V lost 4 bases and J 8 bases, leaving 20 bases between the germline ends. In germline, CDR1 is MGHRA, CDR2 YSYEKL. The CDR3 loop spans 15 amino acids. The DNA for the CDR3 is TGCGCCAGCAGCCCCGACGAGGGGGGGCCGGAAGGCTACACCTTC. Translated, it gives CASSPDEGGPEGYTF.

The V gene is TRBV7-2, the J gene TRBJ2-7, with TRBD2 matching 12 bases. From germline, CDR1 is SGHTA and CDR2 FQGNSA. J lost 0 bases, V lost 3 bases, and 3 bases had no gene match. This CDR3 contains 16 residues. CDR3 sequence reads: CASSLGLAGLSYEQYF. CDR3 DNA: TGTGCCAGCAGCTTGGGACTAGCGGGCCTCTCCTACGAGCAGTACTTC.

The genes are TRBV6-6 and TRBJ1-5; maybe TRBD1 (5 bases). Trimming left V 7 bases short and J 3 bases short, with 13 bases between. The CDR3 runs 14 residues. The germline gives CDR1 MNHNY, CDR2 SVGAGI (reference sequence). CDR3: CASTVGANNQPQHF. As DNA, the CDR3 is TGTGCCAGCACGGTAGGGGCCAACAATCAGCCCCAGCATTTT.

The rearrangement links TRBV10-3 to TRBJ2-3, with 9 bases fitting TRBD2. CDR1 and CDR2 (germline): ENHRY, SYGVKD. Trimming cost V 0 bases and J 3 bases; bases outside gene matches: 4. CDR3 size: 16 residues. CDR3 sequence: CAISESAGGLTDTQYF. The DNA for the CDR3 is TGTGCCATCAGTGAGTCAGCGGGAGGTTTGACAGATACGCAGTATTTT.

V gene TRBV5-1 combines with J gene TRBJ1-1; D unclear. Germline V lookup: CDR1 SGHRS, CDR2 YFSETQ. CDR3 size: 14 residues. Trimming stripped 0 bases from V and 3 bases from J, with 9 bases between. The CDR3 sequence is CASSLAGWDTEAFF. As DNA, the CDR3 is TGCGCCAGCAGCTTGGCAGGTTGGGACACTGAAGCTTTCTTT.

V and J are TRBV9 and TRBJ2-2, with D possibly matching TRBD2 (6 bases). The CDR3 runs to 17 residues. Germline CDR1 is SGDLS and CDR2 is YYNGEE. Trimming took off 4 bases at V and 2 bases at J, with 18 bases between the two ends. CDR3 region: CASSYHRGTPNTGELFF. The DNA for the CDR3 is TGTGCCAGCAGCTACCACCGCGGGACTCCCAACACCGGGGAGCTGTTTTTT.

The chain recombines TRBV2 with TRBJ1-5; 7 positions agree with TRBD1. V was clipped by 4 bases and J by 9 bases; unmatched bases: 6. The CDR3 has 13 amino acids. The germline V gene encodes CDR1 SNHLY and CDR2 FYNNEI. The CDR3 DNA sequence: TGTGCCAGCAGTGGGGACAGCCCGGGGCCCCAGCATTTT. This codes for CASSGDSPGPQHF.

The V gene is TRBV10-3, the J gene TRBJ1-1; D ambiguous. Germline lookup yields CDR1 ENHRY and CDR2 SYGVKD. V lost 9 bases to trimming and J lost 1 base, with 9 bases between them. The CDR3 runs 12 residues. CDR3 DNA: TGTGCCATGGCGGCAGGGAACACTGAAGCTTTCTTT. Protein product: CAMAAGNTEAFF.

The gene calls are TRBV29-1 and TRBJ2-1; D is possibly TRBD2 (6 bases). V was clipped by 7 bases and J by 3 bases, with 13 bases between them. Germline V gives CDR1 SQVTM, CDR2 ANQGSEA. This CDR3 comprises 13 residues. CDR3 coding DNA: TGCAGCGGAGGGGCTAGCGACTACAATGAGCAGTTCTTC. Protein: CSGGASDYNEQFF.

V gene TRBV30 combines with J gene TRBJ2-3, with a tentative D call TRBD1 (5 bases). The V end lost 0 bases, the J end lost 9 bases, and 10 bases lay between the germline ends. The CDR3 runs 12 residues. Germline V gene lookup returns CDR1 GTSNPN and CDR2 SVGIG (reference sequence). CDR3 in amino acids: CAWSVFQGTQYF. The CDR3 DNA reads as TGTGCCTGGAGTGTTTTCCAGGGAACGCAGTATTTT.

J is TRBJ2-7 and V is TRBV5-6, with no clear D. The ends were cut back, 2 bases at V and 0 bases at J, with 12 bases in the middle. Germline CDR1 is SGHDT and CDR2 is YYEEEE. The CDR3 has 15 residues. Written as DNA, the CDR3 is TGTGCCAGCAGCTTTCGGACCCTGAGCTCCTACGAGCAGTACTTC. Translation: CASSFRTLSSYEQYF.

The rearrangement uses TRBV2 and TRBJ2-7; no clear D gene. The CDR3 covers 14 residues. The V end lost 5 bases, the J end lost 0 bases, and 11 bases lay between the germline ends. Germline lookup yields CDR1 SNHLY and CDR2 FYNNEI. CDR3 amino acids: CASSTGRASYEQYF. The CDR3 DNA is TGTGCCAGCAGTACCGGACGGGCCTCCTACGAGCAGTACTTC.

This chain links TRBV5-4 with TRBJ2-4, with 9 bases aligning to TRBD1. The length of the CDR3 is 15 residues. With 2 bases clipped from V and 6 bases from J, the junction kept 6 bases outside the gene matches. Germline values: CDR1 SGHNT, CDR2 YYREEE (reference sequence). This CDR3 reads CASSLQGAYLNIQYF. CDR3 DNA sequence: TGTGCCAGCAGCTTACAGGGGGCCTATTTAAACATTCAGTACTTC.

Turning to this clone: One end of the junction does not line up with germline, which may come from a read error. V is TRBV6-5 and J is TRBJ1-1, with D possibly TRBD1 on 5 matching bases. In germline, CDR1 is MNHEY, CDR2 SVGAGI. CDR3 length: 15 amino acids. The CDR3 sequence is CANSYGLAGVTEAFF. CDR3 sequence (DNA): TGTGCCAACAGTTACGGTTTGGCGGGGGTCACTGAAGCTTTCTTT.

The genes are TRBV7-9 and TRBJ2-2; the match to TRBD1 covers 9 bases. The CDR3 runs to 16 residues. V was pared by 2 bases and J by 7 bases, with 8 bases of the junction left unmatched. Germline V CDR1 and CDR2: SEHNR, FQNEAQ (reference sequence). CDR3 region: CASSLSWTGDGGELFF. The CDR3 DNA is TGTGCCAGCAGCTTATCATGGACAGGGGATGGCGGGGAGCTGTTTTTT.

This chain connects TRBV7-8 to TRBJ1-1; 7 bases line up with TRBD1. CDR3 size: 14 residues. Germline CDR1 SGHVS, CDR2 FQNEAQ. V trimming: 5 bases; J trimming: 5 bases; junction bases outside the gene matches: 8. The CDR3 region has the DNA TGTGCCAGCAGCACTGGGACAGTAGGGACTGAAGCTTTCTTT. As protein: CASSTGTVGTEAFF.

The gene calls are TRBV28 and TRBJ2-5; the match to TRBD1 covers 8 bases. The CDR3 extends over 15 amino acids. The V and J ends lost 5 bases and 1 base, in that order; junction bases with no gene match: 6. Germline CDR1 and CDR2: MDHEN and SYDVKM. DNA of the CDR3: TGTGCCAGCAGTAACCTCGGACAGGGCCAAGAGACCCAGTACTTC. Protein: CASSNLGQGQETQYF.

This rearrangement joins TRBV25-1 to TRBJ2-7; D not resolved. The CDR3 has 13 residues. CDR1 and CDR2 (germline): MGHDK, SYGVNS. V lost 3 bases to trimming and J lost 4 bases, with 10 bases between them. This CDR3 is CASSDHTRYEQYF. The DNA of the CDR3 is TGTGCCAGCAGTGACCACACAAGATACGAGCAGTACTTC.

The chain is built from TRBV30 and TRBJ1-4; no definite D call. Germline V lookup: CDR1 GTSNPN, CDR2 SVGIG (reference sequence). With 4 bases removed from V and 7 bases from J, the gap between germline ends came to 13 bases. The CDR3 totals 13 residues. CDR3 sequence (DNA): TGTGCCTGGACCCTAGCGGGAGGTGAAAAACTGTTTTTT. It codes for CAWTLAGGEKLFF.

The gene calls are TRBV25-1 and TRBJ2-1; no reliable D call. The CDR3 has 15 amino acids. Looked up from germline, CDR1 is MGHDK and CDR2 is SYGVNS. The V end lost 8 bases, the J end lost 0 bases, and 14 bases lay between the germline ends. CDR3 nucleotide sequence: TGTGCCAGCTCTCCTTTTTCTAGCTCCTACAATGAGCAGTTCTTC. It codes for CASSPFSSSYNEQFF. The full variable domain, completed using reference TRBV25-1 and TRBJ2-1, is EADIYQTPRYLVIGTGKKITLECSQTMGHDKMYWYQQDPGMELHLIHYSYGVNSTEKGDLSSESTVSRIRTEHFPLTLESARPSHTSQYLCASSPFSSSYNEQFFGPGTRLTVL.

This chain links TRBV6-5 with TRBJ1-5, with D perhaps matching TRBD1 (6 bases). V lost 0 bases and J lost 9, with 15 bases in between. Germline loops: CDR1 MNHEY, CDR2 SVGAGI. The CDR3 length is 15 residues. The CDR3 here is CASSYSRTAIGPQHF. The DNA for the CDR3 is TGTGCCAGCAGTTACTCCCGGACAGCTATCGGGCCCCAGCATTTT.

The rearrangement joins TRBV4-1 to TRBJ2-2; 10 positions agree with TRBD2. Per germline, CDR1 MGHRA and CDR2 YSYEKL. V lost 4 bases, J lost 7 bases, and 15 bases stayed unmatched. The CDR3 runs to 18 residues. CDR3 bases: TGCGCCAGCAGCCCAGGGCGAATAGCGGGAGGCCGAGGCGGGGAGCTGTTTTTT. Translation gives CASSPGRIAGGRGGELFF.

The chain employs TRBV27 and TRBJ1-2, with D perhaps TRBD1 (6 bases). With 5 bases removed from V and 2 bases from J, the gap between germline ends came to 12 bases. The CDR3 sequence is 14 residues long. Germline-derived CDR1 and CDR2 are MNHEY and SMNVEV (reference sequence). Written as DNA, the CDR3 is TGTGCCAGCAGTCCCAGGGGAGCAAACTATGGCTACACCTTC. As protein: CASSPRGANYGYTF.

The chain employs TRBV30 and TRBJ2-5; D uncertain. Trimming left V 6 bases short and J 5 bases short, with 10 bases between. Germline values: CDR1 GTSNPN, CDR2 SVGIG (reference sequence). The CDR3 consists of 11 residues. CDR3 residues: CACLGRETQYF. The CDR3 DNA is TGTGCCTGTTTAGGTCGTGAGACCCAGTACTTC.